One TCR beta chain is described in this entry. This sample is part of a study of OX40 agonist ivuxolimab in advanced cancers. On the study more broadly: Enrollees could have had prior anti-PD-1, anti-PD-L1 or anti-CTLA-4 therapy, which about 40% had received. Partial responses were achieved by three patients, one with hepatocellular carcinoma and two with cutaneous melanoma.

Autoimmune disease history or systemic immunosuppression led to patients being barred. TCRdb's copy holds only in-frame clones and misses some; the assay was immunoSEQ multiplex PCR. The sample holds some 94,000 clones, roughly 90% seen once. The sequence derives from an adult with an advanced solid tumor such as melanoma, head and neck, liver or kidney cancer. Material: CD4+ or CD8+ T cells sorted from blood, obtained in a trial of the OX40 agonist ivuxolimab.

CDR3 nucleotide sequence: TGTGCCAGCAGCCCGGAGCCCCAGGGGACTCGTGGCTACACCTTC. Its translation is CASSPEPQGTRGYTF. The chain uses TRBV9 and TRBJ1-2, with D perhaps TRBD1 (6 bases). V lost 4 bases, J lost 7 bases, and 20 bases lay in between. The CDR3 is 15 residues long. The V gene's germline CDR1 is SGDLS and CDR2 YYNGEE.